The T cell receptor (beta chain) under discussion was sequenced for a study of blood T cells in healthy people across ages. Trimming at V came to 6 bases and at J to 4 bases, leaving 17 bases not matched to a gene. CDR1 and CDR2 from the germline V gene are SQVTM and ANQGSEA. CDR3 length: 17 amino acids. Together with a sample-barcoded 5' primer, a J-beta primer mix was included in a second PCR lasting about 6 to 12 cycles. TCRdb independently ran MiXCR on the 5' RACE reads; one entry per CDR3 protein. The data show about 840,000 distinct CDR3 sequences, around 29% seen once. This sample also belongs to another study, concerning T cells of mothers and their children.

This chain uses TRBV29-1 with TRBJ2-7; 11 bases line up with TRBD1. The sequence was collected from a middle-aged woman in good health. The sample was blood. CDR3 bases: TGCAGCGTAGTTCCTTCCCTTTGGACAGGGGGCCAGTACGAGCAGTACTTC. This encodes CSVVPSLWTGGQYEQYF.